The sequence of this T cell receptor (beta chain) was determined in a study of cytomegalovirus exposure and HLA in healthy donors. This clone appeared once. 60 Vbeta and 13 Jbeta primers were used in PCR. The data were produced by immunoSEQ multiplex PCR, yet TCRdb's version contains in-frame clones alone and is incomplete. The repertoire includes more than 150,000 clones, less than 85% of them detected once, and roughly 1.4% sits in the top ten. CDR3 length: 14 residues. The V gene's germline CDR1 is MNHNS and CDR2 SASEGT. V was clipped by 5 bases and J by 2 bases, with 12 bases between them. The TCR originated in a girl aged 5 to 17 in good health and CMV-seropositive. The source material was PBMCs. V and J are TRBV6-1 and TRBJ2-5; D may be TRBD1 (6 bases). The CDR3 nucleotides are TGTGCCAGCAGTTTACAGGGATATCAAGAGACCCAGTACTTC. Protein: CASSLQGYQETQYF.